These 16 T cell receptor beta chains were all obtained from the same sample, sequenced in a study of cytomegalovirus exposure and HLA in healthy donors. The PCR was carried out with 60 Vbeta primers and 13 Jbeta primers. Some clones are missing from TCRdb's copy, which holds only in-frame ones; the method was immunoSEQ multiplex PCR. Of 150,000 to 200,000 clones in the sample, about 80% are singletons; the top ten hold 14%. Sequencing was done on a sample of PBMCs. These receptor sequences come from a woman aged 35 to 49 in good health and CMV-seronegative.

The chain recombines TRBV18 with TRBJ2-7; D is possibly TRBD2 (7 bases). Trimming removed 3 bases from V and 0 bases from J, with 12 bases in between. Per germline, CDR1 KGHSH and CDR2 LQKENI. This CDR3 has 15 amino acids. The CDR3 spells CASSPGGARSYEQYF. The CDR3 coding sequence is TGTGCCAGCTCACCGGGGGGGGCTCGCTCCTACGAGCAGTACTTC.

CDR3 amino acids: CASSPPVDSRNTGELFF. The CDR3 DNA reads as TGCGCCAGCAGCCCACCCGTTGATAGCCGGAACACCGGGGAGCTGTTTTTT. The chain employs TRBV5-1 and TRBJ2-2; no reliable D call. The germline V gene encodes CDR1 SGHRS and CDR2 YFSETQ. The CDR3 length is 17 residues. The V end was cut by 4 bases, the J end by 1 base, with 17 bases between.

J is TRBJ2-3 and V is TRBV7-9, with TRBD2 matching over 8 bases. The CDR3 runs to 16 residues. V shed 1 base and J 0 bases; nucleotides not matched to a gene: 3. Germline assignment: CDR1 SEHNR and CDR2 FQNEAQ (reference sequence). CDR3 region: CASSLGPSGSTDTQYF. The CDR3 nucleotides read TGTGCCAGCAGCTTAGGACCTAGCGGGAGCACAGATACGCAGTATTTT.

V gene TRBV5-1 combines with J gene TRBJ2-3; TRBD1 matches at 8 bases. Per germline, CDR1 SGHRS and CDR2 YFSETQ. Unmatched junction bases numbered 7, after V lost 4 bases and J lost 6 bases. The CDR3 runs 14 residues. The CDR3 DNA is TGCGCCAGCAGCGTCGGACAGGGTGGCGATACGCAGTATTTT. This sequence encodes CASSVGQGGDTQYF.

This chain uses TRBV7-8 with TRBJ1-1; D is unresolved. The CDR3 extends over 16 amino acids. Germline-derived CDR1 and CDR2 are SGHVS and FQNEAQ. V dropped 7 bases and J dropped 5 bases, with 23 bases sitting between them. CDR3 DNA: TGTGCCAGCATCGCACAGAAGACCTGGGTTGGGACTGAAGCTTTCTTT. Its protein product is CASIAQKTWVGTEAFF.

The chain couples TRBV2 to TRBJ2-3, with 10 bases lining up with TRBD2. V gave up 6 bases and J gave up 0 bases; unmatched junction bases: 6. The CDR3 sequence is 16 residues long. Germline V CDR1 and CDR2: SNHLY, FYNNEI. CDR3 bases: TGTGCCAGCAGAGCCCTAGCGGGGGCCAGCACAGATACGCAGTATTTT. Its protein is CASRALAGASTDTQYF.

This clone occurred a few times. V usage is TRBV7-6 and J usage is TRBJ1-5, with D uncertain. The CDR3 is 13 amino acids. V was cut by 4 bases and J by 4 bases, with 8 bases left in between. Germline V gene lookup returns CDR1 SGHVS and CDR2 FNYEAQ. CDR3 protein: CASSSRVNQPQHF. CDR3 DNA sequence: TGTGCCAGCAGCTCAAGAGTGAATCAGCCCCAGCATTTT. Together with reference TRBV7-6 and TRBJ1-5, the CDR3 gives the full variable domain: GAGVSQSPRYKVTKRGQDVALRCDPISGHVSLYWYRQALGQGPEFLTYFNYEAQQDKSGLPNDRFSAERPEGSISTLTIQRTEQRDSAMYRCASSSRVNQPQHFGDGTRLSIL.

The chain joins TRBV29-1 to TRBJ2-1; the D gene is possibly TRBD2 (6 bases). Trimming shortened V by 5 bases and J by 3 bases, and 11 bases separated the two germline ends. The germline V gene has CDR1 SQVTM and CDR2 ANQGSEA. The CDR3 contains 13 residues. CDR3 coding DNA: TGCAGCGTTCGGCTAGCGAACTACAATGAGCAGTTCTTC. It yields the protein CSVRLANYNEQFF.

The chain combines TRBV27 with TRBJ1-6, with TRBD1 matching 8 bases. The V gene end was trimmed by 5 bases and the J gene end by 7 bases; junction bases not matched to a gene: 4. The CDR3 is 14 amino acids. The germline V gene encodes CDR1 MNHEY and CDR2 SMNVEV (reference sequence). The CDR3 loop reads CASSIQGGNSPLHF. The CDR3 DNA is TGTGCCAGCAGTATACAGGGGGGGAATTCACCCCTCCACTTT.

J is TRBJ1-5 and V is TRBV4-1; tentative D call: TRBD1 (6 bases). CDR3 size: 16 residues. Germline CDR1 and CDR2: MGHRA and YSYEKL. V was clipped by 2 bases and J by 3 bases, with 14 bases between them. CDR3 region: CASSQPGRGYNQPQHF. CDR3 nucleotide sequence: TGCGCCAGCAGCCAACCAGGCAGGGGATACAATCAGCCCCAGCATTTT.

The V gene is TRBV11-2, the J gene TRBJ1-2; D call uncertain. Per germline, CDR1 SGHAT and CDR2 FQNNGV. The CDR3 is 15 residues long. V was shortened by 0 bases and J by 0 bases, with 8 bases between the two germline ends. The CDR3 reads CASSLDRGANYGYTF. The CDR3 coding sequence is TGTGCCAGCAGCTTAGATCGCGGGGCTAACTATGGCTACACCTTC.

A single count supports this clone. V and J are TRBV19 and TRBJ1-5; D unresolved. Germline V lookup: CDR1 LNHDA, CDR2 SQIVND (reference sequence). The CDR3 has 13 amino acids. V was cut by 7 bases and J by 7 bases, with 14 bases left in between. Written as DNA, the CDR3 is TGTGCCAGTACAGAGACTGCCGGCCAGCCCCAGCATTTT. It encodes CASTETAGQPQHF.

This clone was found a few times. The chain combines TRBV9 with TRBJ1-2; D might be TRBD1 (6 bases). Per germline, CDR1 SGDLS and CDR2 YYNGEE. Trimming removed 4 bases at V and 6 bases at J, with 16 bases between. This CDR3 is 14 amino acids long. The CDR3 DNA sequence: TGTGCCAGCAGCAGAGGACCAGGGGATGATGGCTACACCTTC. Residues: CASSRGPGDDGYTF.

The chain is built from TRBV9 and TRBJ2-1; no clear D gene. The germline CDR1 and CDR2 sequences are SGDLS and YYNGEE. This CDR3 is 14 amino acids long. V gave up 3 bases and J gave up 6 bases, with 13 bases separating them. The CDR3 DNA follows: TGTGCCAGCAGCGGTTGGGCTGGGTCCAATGAGCAGTTCTTC. Encoded protein: CASSGWAGSNEQFF.

This sequence joins TRBV11-2 and TRBJ1-3; D remains ambiguous. With 2 bases removed from V and 0 bases from J, the gap between germline ends came to 5 bases. From germline, CDR1 is SGHAT and CDR2 FQNNGV. CDR3 length equals 14 residues. The CDR3 DNA sequence: TGTGCCAGCAGCTTACTAAGCTCTGGAAACACCATATATTTT. This translates into CASSLLSSGNTIYF.

This chain joins TRBV28 and TRBJ2-7; D is unresolved. V was trimmed by 6 bases and J by 0 bases, leaving 6 bases between them. Germline CDR1 is MDHEN and CDR2 is SYDVKM. This CDR3 is built from 12 residues. CDR3 sequence: CASRADSYEQYF. The CDR3 bases are TGTGCCAGCAGGGCGGACTCCTACGAGCAGTACTTC.